This T cell receptor (beta chain) was documented in a study of somatic mutations in cytotoxic T cells in rheumatoid arthritis. Study as a whole: Several of the V beta antibody-stained T-cell populations were flow-sorted at nearly 100% purity; V beta1+ cells were among them and were sequenced for TCRB.

Regarding this clone: Its antigen is unidentified.

V lost 3 bases to trimming and J lost 9 bases, with 12 bases between them. The germline gives CDR1 SGHTA, CDR2 FQGTGA. This CDR3 is built from 13 residues. Using positive magnetic bead selection on an AutoMACS, CD4+ and CD8+ cells were isolated, after which their purity was checked by flow cytometry. Study results and caveats: With age, CD8+ clonality increased in rheumatoid arthritis patients, whereas no such increase appeared in healthy controls. Over 20% of CD8+ cells belonged to the largest CD8+ clone in about an eighth of the roughly 60 patients.

Sequencing used immunoSEQ multiplex PCR; TCRdb keeps in-frame clones, though not all of them. The sample lists about 9,000 clones; 75% to 80% were seen once. Sequencing was done on a sample of CD8+ T cells sorted from blood. The chain is built from TRBV7-3 and TRBJ2-1, with TRBD2 as a possible D gene (6 bases). The clonotype originates from an adult with rheumatoid arthritis. This CDR3 reads CASSFLTSTEQFF. In nucleotides, the CDR3 is TGTGCCAGCAGCTTCCTTACTAGCACTGAGCAGTTCTTC.